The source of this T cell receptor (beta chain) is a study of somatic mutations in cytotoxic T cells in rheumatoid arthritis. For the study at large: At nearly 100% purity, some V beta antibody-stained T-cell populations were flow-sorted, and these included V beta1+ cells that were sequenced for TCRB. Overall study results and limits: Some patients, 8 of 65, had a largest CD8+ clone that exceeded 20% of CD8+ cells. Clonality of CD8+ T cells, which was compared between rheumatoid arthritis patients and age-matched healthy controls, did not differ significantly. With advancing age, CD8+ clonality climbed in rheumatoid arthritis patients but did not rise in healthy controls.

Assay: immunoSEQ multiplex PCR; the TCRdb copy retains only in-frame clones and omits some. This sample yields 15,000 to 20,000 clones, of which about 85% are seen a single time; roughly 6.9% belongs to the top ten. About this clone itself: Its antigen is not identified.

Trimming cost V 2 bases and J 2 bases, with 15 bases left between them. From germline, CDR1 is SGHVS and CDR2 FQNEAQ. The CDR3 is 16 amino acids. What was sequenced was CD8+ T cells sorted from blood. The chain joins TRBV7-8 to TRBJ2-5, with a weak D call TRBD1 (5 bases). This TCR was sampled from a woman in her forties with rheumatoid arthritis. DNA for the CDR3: TGTGCCAGCAGCTTATCTCAGGGTCACCCACAAGAGACCCAGTACTTC. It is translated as CASSLSQGHPQETQYF. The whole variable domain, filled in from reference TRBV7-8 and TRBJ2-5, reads GAGVSQSPRYKVAKRGQDVALRCDPISGHVSLFWYQQALGQGPEFLTYFQNEAQLDKSGLPSDRFFAERPEGSVSTLKIQRTQQEDSAVYLCASSLSQGHPQETQYFGPGTRLLVL.